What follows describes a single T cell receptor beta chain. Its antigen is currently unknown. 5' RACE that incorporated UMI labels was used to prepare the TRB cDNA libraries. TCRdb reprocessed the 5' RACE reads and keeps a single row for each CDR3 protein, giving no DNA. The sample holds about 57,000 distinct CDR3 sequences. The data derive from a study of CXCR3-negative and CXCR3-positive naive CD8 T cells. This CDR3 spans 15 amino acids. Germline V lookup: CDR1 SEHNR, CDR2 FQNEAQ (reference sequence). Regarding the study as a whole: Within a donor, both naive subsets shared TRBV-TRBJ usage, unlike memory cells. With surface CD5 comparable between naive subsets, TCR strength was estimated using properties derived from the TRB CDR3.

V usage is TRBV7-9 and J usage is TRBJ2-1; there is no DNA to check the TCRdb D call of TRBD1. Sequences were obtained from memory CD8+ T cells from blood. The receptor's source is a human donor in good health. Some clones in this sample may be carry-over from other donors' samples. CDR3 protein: CASSWLWDREAEQFF.